The subject of this entry is one T cell receptor beta chain. Its antigen is not known. This record comes from a study of Ad26.COV2.S vaccination and SARS-CoV-2 variants. Background on the study: Within the COV1001 Ad26.COV2.S trial arm, the donor was enrolled. Administration of Ad26.COV2.S was intramuscular, either once or twice 56 days apart.

Measured with immunoSEQ multiplex PCR; TCRdb has only the in-frame clones, and not every one. The sample shows around 450,000 clones, roughly 87% of them seen only once. Treatment noted: around 19 received Ad26.COV2.S at low or high dose, single or two shots; 5 received placebo; per-sample allocation not given. Sampling was performed 63 days after the first vaccine or placebo injection. Overall study results and limits: From the TCR breadth and depth analyses, total T cell responses may have been underestimated.

Germline assignment: CDR1 SGHAT and CDR2 FQNNGV. The germline V and J ends were trimmed by 1 base and 4 bases, with 8 bases remaining between them. This CDR3 spans 14 amino acids. The TCR sequence derives from a person between 18 and 65 years old who received the Ad26.COV2.S COVID-19 vaccine or a placebo. The material was peripheral blood, obtained in a trial of Ad26.COV2.S vaccine versus placebo. The rearrangement uses TRBV11-2 and TRBJ2-1, with D hard to call. This CDR3 is CASSLGWLYNEQFF. In nucleotides, the CDR3 is TGTGCCAGCAGCTTAGGGTGGTTGTACAATGAGCAGTTCTTC.